This T cell receptor (beta chain) was recovered during a study of blood T cell repertoires in COVID-19. The CDR3 sequence is 12 residues long. From germline, CDR1 is ENHRY and CDR2 SYGVKD. Trimming took 8 bases from V and 3 from J, leaving 7 bases between them. This clone was counted a few times. TCRdb's copy holds only in-frame clones and misses some; the assay was immunoSEQ multiplex PCR. The top ten hold about 5% of the sample, which has approximately 210,000 clones, approximately 91% seen once. The specimen was peripheral blood. The V gene is TRBV10-3, the J gene TRBJ2-2; possible D gene TRBD2, 6 bases. The sequence came from a woman between 40 and 55 years old with acute or convalescent COVID-19. DNA for the CDR3: TGTGCCATCGCGGGACACACCGGGGAGCTGTTTTTT. Its translation: CAIAGHTGELFF.